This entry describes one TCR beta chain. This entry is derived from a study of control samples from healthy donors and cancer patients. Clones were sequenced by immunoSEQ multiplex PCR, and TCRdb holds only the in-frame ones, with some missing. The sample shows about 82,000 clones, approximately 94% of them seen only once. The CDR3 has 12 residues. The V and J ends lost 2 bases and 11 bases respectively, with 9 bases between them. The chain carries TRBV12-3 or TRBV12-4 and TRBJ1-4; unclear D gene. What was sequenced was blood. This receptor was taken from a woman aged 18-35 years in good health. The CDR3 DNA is TGTGCCAGCAGTTTACCGGTCCGGAAACTGTTTTTT. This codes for CASSLPVRKLFF.